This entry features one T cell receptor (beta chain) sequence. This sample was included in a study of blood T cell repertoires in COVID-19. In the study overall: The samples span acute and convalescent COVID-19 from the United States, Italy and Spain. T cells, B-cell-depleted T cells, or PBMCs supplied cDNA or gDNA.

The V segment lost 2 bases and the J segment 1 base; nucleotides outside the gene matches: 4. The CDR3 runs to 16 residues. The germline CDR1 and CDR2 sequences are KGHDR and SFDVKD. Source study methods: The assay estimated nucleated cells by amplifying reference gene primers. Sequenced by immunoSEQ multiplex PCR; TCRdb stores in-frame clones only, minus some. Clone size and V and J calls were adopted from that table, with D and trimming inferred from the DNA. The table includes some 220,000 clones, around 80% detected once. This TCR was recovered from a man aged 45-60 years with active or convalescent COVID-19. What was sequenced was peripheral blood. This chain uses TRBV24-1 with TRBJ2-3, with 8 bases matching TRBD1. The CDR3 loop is CATSDSRTGRTDTQYF. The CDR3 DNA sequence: TGTGCCACCAGTGATTCGAGGACAGGGCGCACAGATACGCAGTATTTT.